These 2 T cell receptor beta chains originate from one sample sequenced in a study of cytotoxic CD8 clonotypes in ibrutinib-treated CLL. Here immunoSEQ multiplex PCR was the method, and the copy in TCRdb shows in-frame clones only, minus some. Of just under 70,000 clones listed, 68% are singletons. The sequenced sample was PBMCs, obtained after 12 months of ibrutinib treatment. The receptor source for this set is a human donor with chronic lymphocytic leukemia.

The chain uses TRBV5-4 and TRBJ1-6; unclear D gene. Trimming removed 0 bases from V and 9 bases from J, with 7 bases in between. Germline CDR1 and CDR2: SGHNT and YYREEE (reference sequence). This CDR3 comprises 13 residues. CDR3 bases: TGTGCCAGCAGCTTGGACTCAGGTTCACCCCTCCACTTT. Protein: CASSLDSGSPLHF.

The chain couples TRBV2 to TRBJ1-6; 9 bases match TRBD1. V shed 9 bases, J shed 0 bases, and the junction held 9 bases outside the gene matches. The CDR3 is 17 amino acids. CDR1 and CDR2 (germline): SNHLY, FYNNEI. The CDR3 bases are TGTGCCAGGAGGGGACAGGGCCCGAGCTCCTATAATTCACCCCTCCACTTT. Protein sequence: CARRGQGPSSYNSPLHF.